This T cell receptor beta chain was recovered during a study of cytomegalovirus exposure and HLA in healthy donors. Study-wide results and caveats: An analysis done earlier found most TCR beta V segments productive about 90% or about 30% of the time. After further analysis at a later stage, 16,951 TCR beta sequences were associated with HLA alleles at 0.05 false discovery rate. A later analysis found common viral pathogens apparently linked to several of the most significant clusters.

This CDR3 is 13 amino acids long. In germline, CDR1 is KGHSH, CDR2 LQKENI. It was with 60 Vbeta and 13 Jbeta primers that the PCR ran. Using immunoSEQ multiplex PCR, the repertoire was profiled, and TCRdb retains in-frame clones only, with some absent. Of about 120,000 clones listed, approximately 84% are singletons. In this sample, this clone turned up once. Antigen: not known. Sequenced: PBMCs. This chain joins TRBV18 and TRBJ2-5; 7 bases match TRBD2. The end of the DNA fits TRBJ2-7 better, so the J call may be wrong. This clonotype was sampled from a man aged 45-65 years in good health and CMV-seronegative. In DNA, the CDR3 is TGTGCCAGCTTGGGGGGGGACTCCTACGAGCAGTACTTC. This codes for CASLGGDSYEQYF.